The sample holds a few counts of the clone carrying this TCR beta chain. What it binds is unknown. Trimming took 5 bases from V and 1 from J; bases not matched to a gene: 4. This CDR3 comprises 15 residues. Germline V CDR1 and CDR2: SEHNR, FQNEAQ (reference sequence). The data originate from a study of post-analysis software for immune sequencing data. Sequencing libraries made from TCR beta cDNA carried unique molecular identifiers. Using its own MiXCR run on the PCR reads, TCRdb lists one record per CDR3 protein. The data contain some 450,000 distinct CDR3 sequences, 45% of them singletons. Study-wide findings and caveats: About 5 TRBV segments occurring more often in patients than controls included TRBV5-6, TRBV5-1 and TRBV20-1. F-measure co-clustering was strong for batch-matched samples.

Specimen: blood. The source of this sequence is a girl aged 5-17 years with multiple sclerosis. The chain carries TRBV7-9 and TRBJ2-1, with 8 bases that match TRBD2. The CDR3 DNA sequence: TGTGCCAGCAGCCCTCAGCGGGAGTCCTACAATGAGCAGTTCTTC. It translates to CASSPQRESYNEQFF.